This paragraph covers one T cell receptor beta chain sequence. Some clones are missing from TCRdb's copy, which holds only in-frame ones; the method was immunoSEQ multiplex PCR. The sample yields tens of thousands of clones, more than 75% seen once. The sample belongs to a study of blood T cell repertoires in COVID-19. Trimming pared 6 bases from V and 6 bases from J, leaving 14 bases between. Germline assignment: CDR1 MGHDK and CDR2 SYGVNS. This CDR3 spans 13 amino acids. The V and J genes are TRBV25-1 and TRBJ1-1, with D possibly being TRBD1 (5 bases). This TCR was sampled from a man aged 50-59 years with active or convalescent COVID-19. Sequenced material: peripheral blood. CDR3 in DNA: TGTGCCAGCAGCCAGGGTGAGAATTCTGAAGCTTTCTTT. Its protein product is CASSQGENSEAFF.